These T cell receptor beta chains were read from a single sample in a study of T cell responses to AZD1222 COVID-19 vaccine. Produced via immunoSEQ multiplex PCR; TCRdb's table is partial and in-frame only. The sample consists of 50,000 to 65,000 clones, about 90% of them appearing once. The material was peripheral blood, obtained 28 days after the second AZD1222 dose. The receptors come from an adult who received the AZD1222 COVID-19 vaccine. Both conserved end residues are part of each CDR3. The size of a clone is reported for some rows only, either as once, few or many, or as a class for expanded clones.

clone_size | v_call | cdr3_aa
few | TRBV2 | CASSWQYKTLDEQFF
few | TRBV7-2 | CASSLGTRVGYGYTF
. | TRBV3-1/TRBV3-2 | CASSQVGLDRDLYNEQFF
few | TRBV11-1 | CASSDGTVGNTIYF
. | TRBV2 | CASFSGVAEAFF
. | TRBV11-2 | CASSSLRLAGVGETQYF
. | TRBV19 | CASSQTGETEAFF
. | TRBV13 | CASSLRDRGSNEQFF
. | TRBV4-1 | CASSHLALPGELFF
. | TRBV19 | CASSMDRSSYNEQFF
. | TRBV24-1 | CATSDSGLAGGFFGNEQFF
. | TRBV5-4 | CASSLAGGFTEAFF
. | TRBV12-3/TRBV12-4 | CASSLSTSSEQYF
. | TRBV15 | CATSFARGELFF
. | TRBV6-5 | CATRLAGSRETQYF
. | TRBV5-8 | CASSLISSGSKTGELFF
once | TRBV7-8 | CASSLIGGGNTGELFF
. | TRBV5-1 | CASSARRGTEPYEQYF
few | TRBV20-1 | CSAKDYEQYF
. | TRBV19 | CASSPNLDNGAFF
. | TRBV6-5 | CASSYRETKGSYEQYF
once | TRBV30 | CAWSDRGRNTIYF
. | TRBV7-6 | CASSPRQGSGANVLTF
. | TRBV5-1 | CASSLSRTGPTGELFF
. | TRBV5-1 | CASRPTTTNEKLFF
. | TRBV20-1 | CSASTLAGDLSSYEQYF
. | TRBV11-3 | CASSFSGVSTDTQYF
. | TRBV6-5 | CASSLTTSGSDNEQFF
. | TRBV6-2/TRBV6-3 | CASSYGVRPSVGSLHF
. | TRBV6-6 | CASTDGLGSQPQHF
. | TRBV6-5 | CASSIRRGNYGYTF
once | TRBV5-8 | CASSLGFRTGGDTQYF
. | TRBV6-5 | CASRREGETQYF
. | TRBV10-1 | CASSESRLAGSIYNEQFF
. | TRBV6-2/TRBV6-3 | CASSYSKLNTEAFF
. | TRBV7-9 | CASSLAVSGYTF
. | TRBV4-3 | CASSQVTGGYTEAFF
. | TRBV9 | CASSVSGQYNEQFF
. | TRBV19 | CASKGGAATGELFF
. | TRBV20-1 | CSASQNWGVEAFF
. | TRBV7-2 | CASSLTGATINQPQHF
. | TRBV7-9 | CASSFGGTQETQYF
. | TRBV15 | CATSSRVGLSYSYF
. | TRBV10-3 | CAISAGTSGSRGLDTQYF
. | TRBV5-5 | CASSTSGTGGLVRFF
. | TRBV19 | CASSRSGTSGYEQYF
. | TRBV7-9 | CASSFEEKLFF
. | TRBV2 | CASKASAYNEQFF
. | TRBV10-3 | CAIGLAGGVQTQYF
. | TRBV5-8 | CASRDRVGIQQPQHF
. | TRBV30 | CAWREDSRFYEQYF
. | TRBV5-1 | CASSWAGQRGEKLFF